This is a list of T cell receptor beta chains from one sample in a study of graft-versus-host responses after intestinal transplantation. TCRdb keeps only in-frame clones here, not all; method: immunoSEQ multiplex PCR. Counted here are 90,000 to 120,000 clones, roughly 87% occurring once; the ten biggest clones make up around 0.7%. Their antigen targets remain unknown. Here the sequenced sample was unstimulated CD4+ T cells sorted from spleen or lymph node cells, taken before transplant. These receptors came from a human donor who was the organ donor for an intestinal transplant. Both conserved end residues are part of each CDR3. D genes are given only for firm matches. Expanded clones get a size class; other rows say once, few or many, or leave the size out.

NA,TRBV18,NA,TRBJ1-5,CASSPGENQPQHF,TGTGCCAGCTCACCGGGAGAGAATCAGCCCCAGCATTTT
NA,TRBV27,NA,TRBJ2-3,CASRRAGSTDTQYF,TGTGCCAGCAGGAGGGCTGGTAGCACAGATACGCAGTATTTT
TRBD1,TRBV6-5,NA,TRBJ2-6,CASSRDRSVLTF,TGTGCCAGCAGTCGGGACAGAAGCGTCCTGACTTTC
NA,TRBV27,NA,TRBJ1-2,CASSLSGYGYTF,TGTGCCAGCAGTTTATCCGGGTATGGCTACACCTTC
NA,TRBV29-1,NA,TRBJ1-2,CSVKLSRDRGYGYTF,TGCAGCGTTAAGCTTTCTCGGGACCGCGGCTATGGCTACACCTTC
NA,TRBV10-3,NA,TRBJ2-3,CAISESSADTQYF,TGTGCCATCAGTGAGTCTAGCGCAGATACGCAGTATTTT
NA,TRBV5-1,NA,TRBJ1-2,CASSSGFGVAGYTF,TGCGCCAGCAGCTCCGGCTTTGGGGTTGCGGGCTACACCTTC
TRBD2,TRBV5-1,NA,TRBJ2-3,CASSITGTSGGATDTQYF,TGCGCCAGCAGCATAACCGGGACTAGCGGGGGGGCGACAGATACGCAGTATTTT
TRBD1,TRBV18,NA,TRBJ1-1,CASSPRTGANTEAFF,TGTGCCAGCTCACCGCGGACAGGAGCGAACACTGAAGCTTTCTTT
TRBD1,TRBV5-1,once,TRBJ2-2,CASSFLGQGPNTGELFF,TGCGCCAGCAGCTTTCTGGGACAGGGACCGAACACCGGGGAGCTGTTTTTT
TRBD1,TRBV7-9,NA,TRBJ1-2,CASSSRDRGLGGYTF,TGTGCCAGCAGCTCCCGGGACAGGGGTCTCGGGGGCTACACCTTC
NA,TRBV14,NA,TRBJ1-6,CASSRLTRAESPLHF,TGTGCCAGCAGCCGACTTACACGGGCGGAGTCACCCCTCCACTTT
NA,TRBV7-3,NA,TRBJ2-7,CASSSGQSSYEQYF,TGTGCCAGCAGCTCTGGACAGTCATCCTACGAGCAGTACTTC
TRBD2,TRBV5-4,NA,TRBJ2-7,CASSSGLADGYEQYF,TGTGCCAGCAGCTCGGGACTAGCGGACGGTTACGAGCAGTACTTC
NA,TRBV6-5,NA,TRBJ2-7,CASSLGRASYEQYF,TGTGCCAGCAGTTTGGGCCGCGCTTCCTACGAGCAGTACTTC
NA,TRBV9,NA,TRBJ1-1,CASSGHPGHRYEGTEAFF,TGTGCCAGCAGCGGCCACCCCGGTCATCGATACGAGGGCACTGAAGCTTTCTTT
NA,TRBV11-3,NA,TRBJ1-4,CASSAGPAEKLFF,TGTGCCAGCAGCGCGGGACCGGCGGAAAAACTGTTTTTT
NA,TRBV15,NA,TRBJ1-4,CATSRDVGGANEKLFF,TGTGCCACCAGCAGAGATGTAGGGGGGGCTAATGAAAAACTGTTTTTT
TRBD2,TRBV4-1,NA,TRBJ2-1,CASSQWSGSRVSYNEQFF,TGCGCCAGCAGCCAGTGGAGCGGGAGCCGTGTGTCCTACAATGAGCAGTTCTTC
NA,TRBV5-4,few,TRBJ1-4,CASSLAAEKLFF,TGTGCCAGCAGCTTGGCCGCTGAAAAACTGTTTTTT
NA,TRBV11-2,once,TRBJ2-7,CASSLVHEQYF,TGTGCCAGCAGCTTAGTTCACGAGCAGTACTTC
NA,TRBV6-6,NA,TRBJ1-5,CASSYSGGGQPQHF,TGTGCCAGCAGTTACTCGGGGGGGGGCCAGCCCCAGCATTTT
NA,TRBV6-5,NA,TRBJ1-1,CASRPRERGTEAFF,TGTGCCAGCCGTCCAAGGGAGAGGGGCACTGAAGCTTTCTTT
NA,TRBV29-1,NA,TRBJ1-2,CSVDRFDGYTF,TGCAGCGTTGACAGGTTTGATGGCTACACCTTC
NA,TRBV5-6,NA,TRBJ2-1,CASSLDYNEQFF,TGTGCCAGCAGTCTGGACTACAATGAGCAGTTCTTC
TRBD1,TRBV11-2,NA,TRBJ1-5,CASSPGTGVNQPQHF,TGTGCCAGCAGCCCTGGGACAGGCGTCAATCAGCCCCAGCATTTT
TRBD1,TRBV5-4,NA,TRBJ1-2,CASSSQGAGYGYTF,TGTGCCAGCAGCTCGCAGGGGGCGGGCTATGGCTACACCTTC
NA,TRBV7-9,NA,TRBJ2-1,CASVPPPYNEQFF,TGTGCCAGCGTCCCCCCTCCCTACAATGAGCAGTTCTTC
TRBD2,TRBV7-3,once,TRBJ2-3,CASSLSGGNTDTQYF,TGTGCCAGCAGCTTGAGCGGGGGAAACACAGATACGCAGTATTTT
TRBD1,TRBV29-1,NA,TRBJ1-1,CSVDRQGARDFF,TGCAGCGTTGATCGCCAGGGGGCGCGGGATTTTTTT
NA,TRBV19,once,TRBJ1-1,CASSFPLDPEAFF,TGTGCCAGTAGTTTCCCTTTGGATCCTGAAGCTTTCTTT
NA,TRBV14,NA,TRBJ2-2,CASSRQTSTGELFF,TGTGCCAGCAGCCGCCAGACCAGCACCGGGGAGCTGTTTTTT
NA,TRBV6-6,NA,TRBJ2-1,CASSYSVGYSEQFF,TGTGCCAGCAGTTACTCGGTCGGTTATAGTGAGCAGTTCTTC
TRBD1,TRBV5-4,NA,TRBJ1-4,CASSAPWTGGREKLFF,TGTGCCAGCAGCGCTCCGTGGACAGGGGGCCGGGAAAAACTGTTTTTT
NA,TRBV19,NA,TRBJ1-5,CASSTGRRDSNQPQHF,TGTGCCAGTAGTACCGGTCGGAGAGATTCAAATCAGCCCCAGCATTTT
NA,TRBV10-3,NA,TRBJ1-2,CAISDTVAFYKGYTF,TGTGCCATCAGTGACACGGTGGCGTTTTATAAGGGCTACACCTTC
TRBD1,TRBV18,NA,TRBJ2-2,CASSPPIGQGNTGELFF,TGTGCCAGCTCACCACCGATAGGACAGGGGAACACCGGGGAGCTGTTTTTT
NA,TRBV7-9,NA,TRBJ2-1,CASSLGRGGYEQFF,TGTGCCAGCAGCTTAGGACGCGGGGGCTATGAGCAGTTCTTC
TRBD2,TRBV15,NA,TRBJ2-7,CATSRGGSTYEQYF,TGTGCCACCAGCAGGGGAGGGTCTACCTACGAGCAGTACTTC
NA,TRBV13,NA,TRBJ2-2,CASSFSLGGNTGELFF,TGTGCCAGCAGCTTTTCCTTAGGGGGAAACACCGGGGAGCTGTTTTTT
NA,TRBV6-5,NA,TRBJ1-2,CASRPSPNYGYTF,TGTGCCAGCAGACCCTCTCCTAACTATGGCTACACCTTC
NA,TRBV2,few,TRBJ1-3,CASTFISGNTIYF,TGTGCCAGCACGTTTATCTCTGGAAACACCATATATTTT
NA,TRBV5-1,NA,TRBJ1-2,CASSSLGPLRDDGYTF,TGCGCCAGCAGCTCCCTGGGACCCCTAAGGGATGATGGCTACACCTTC
TRBD2,TRBV4-2,once,TRBJ2-4,CASSQDAGAGGPNIQYF,TGTGCCAGCAGCCAAGATGCGGGAGCAGGTGGGCCAAACATTCAGTACTTC
NA,TRBV11-2,NA,TRBJ2-7,CASSFVRKIYEQYF,TGTGCCAGCAGCTTCGTGAGGAAGATTTACGAGCAGTACTTC
NA,TRBV7-2,NA,TRBJ2-7,CASSLPLRAYEQYF,TGTGCCAGCAGCCTACCGCTGCGGGCCTACGAGCAGTACTTC